The 29 T cell receptor beta chains reported below all come from one sample, sequenced in a study of blood T cells in healthy people across ages. Then a second PCR, running roughly 7 to 11 cycles, was carried out with a sample-barcoded 5' primer and a J-beta primer mix. TCRdb used MiXCR to reprocess the 5' RACE reads, holding one entry per CDR3 protein. Of about 670,000 distinct CDR3 sequences in the sample, roughly 41% were seen once. The sequencing input was blood. All receptors come from a man older than 75 in good health.

The rearrangement joins TRBV19 to TRBJ1-5; unclear D gene. This CDR3 region has 12 residues. In germline, CDR1 is LNHDA, CDR2 SQIVND (reference sequence). Trimming stripped 3 bases from V and 5 bases from J, with 5 bases between. DNA for the CDR3: TGTGCCAGTAGTATTGGGTATCAGCCCCAGCATTTT. This sequence encodes CASSIGYQPQHF. The entire variable domain, with the rest obtained from reference TRBV19 and TRBJ1-5, is as follows: DGGITQSPKYLFRKEGQNVTLSCEQNLNHDAMYWYRQDPGQGLRLIYYSQIVNDFQKGDIAEGYSVSREKKESFPLTVTSAQKNPTAFYLCASSIGYQPQHFGDGTRLSIL.

A note on this clonotype: It is likely a read error, because the conserved phenylalanine at the end of the CDR3 is missing. The chain carries TRBV11-2 and TRBJ2-4; 7 nucleotides align to TRBD1. V gave up 5 bases and J gave up 13 bases; unmatched junction bases: 8. CDR1 and CDR2 (germline): SGHAT, FQNNGV. CDR3 length equals 12 residues. The CDR3 DNA reads TGTGCCAGCAGCCCATTGACAGGGATGCAGTACTCC. Translating gives CASSPLTGMQYS.

The gene calls are TRBV7-2 and TRBJ1-6, with a possible D match to TRBD1 (5 bases). The germline V gene encodes CDR1 SGHTA and CDR2 FQGNSA. The germline V and J ends were trimmed by 1 base and 9 bases, with 13 bases remaining between them. The CDR3 sequence is 15 residues long. This CDR3 reads CASSLGGGSGSPLHF. The CDR3 region has the DNA TGTGCCAGCAGCTTAGGGGGGGGAAGTGGTTCACCCCTCCACTTT.

Note on this clonotype: A read error may be the cause here, since a much bigger clone is one base away. V gene TRBV29-1 combines with J gene TRBJ2-4; D may be TRBD1 or TRBD2 (6 bases each). Deletions cut 0 bases from V and 8 bases from J, with 17 bases between. This CDR3 has 15 amino acids. Germline CDR1 SQVTM, CDR2 ANQGSEA. The CDR3 loop reads CSVEDTGGRKDIQYF. The CDR3 bases are TGCAGCGTTGAAGATACCGGGGGCCGGAAGGACATTCAGTACTTC.

Points on this clonotype: One end of the junction does not line up with germline, which may come from a read error. The chain has TRBV5-1 and TRBJ2-6; D gene ambiguous. In germline, CDR1 is SGHRS, CDR2 YFSETQ. CDR3 size: 16 residues. The chain's CDR3 is CVSSVDMSSGANVLTF. Here the CDR3 DNA reads TGCGTCAGCAGCGTTGACATGAGCTCTGGGGCCAACGTCCTGACTTTC. Full variable domain (remainder filled in from reference TRBV5-1 and TRBJ2-6): KAGVTQTPRYLIKTRGQQVTLSCSPISGHRSVSWYQQTPGQGLQFLFEYFSETQRNKGNFPGRFSGRQFSNSRSEMNVSTLELGDSALYLCVSSVDMSSGANVLTFGAGSRLTVL.

The gene calls are TRBV25-1 and TRBJ2-6; tentative D call: TRBD2 (5 bases). The CDR3 spans 18 residues. Per the germline V gene, CDR1 is MGHDK and CDR2 is SYGVNS. The ends were cut back, 1 base at V and 1 base at J, with 14 bases in the middle. In DNA form, the CDR3 reads TGTGCCAGCAGTGAATCGAGGACGGGGTGGTCTGGGGCCAACGTCCTGACTTTC. Its translation is CASSESRTGWSGANVLTF.

About this clonotype: A much larger clonotype is one base distant, so this may be a read error. The CDR3 is CASSKEAGTTNAKLFF. The CDR3, as DNA: TGTGCCAGCAGTAAGGAAGCCGGGACAACGAACGCAAAACTGTTTTTT. The V and J genes are TRBV6-2 or TRBV6-3 and TRBJ1-4; possible D gene TRBD1, 6 bases. V was trimmed by 5 bases and J by 10 bases, leaving 23 bases between them. The CDR3 covers 16 residues. In germline, CDR1 is MNHEY, CDR2 SVGEGT.

This clonotype showed up many times. The chain carries TRBV7-9 and TRBJ2-7; 9 bases line up with TRBD1. Looked up from germline, CDR1 is SEHNR and CDR2 is FQNEAQ (reference sequence). This CDR3 region has 15 residues. J lost 0 bases, V lost 6 bases, and 6 bases had no gene match. CDR3 sequence reads: CASRQTGQGSYEQYF. DNA of the CDR3: TGTGCCAGCAGACAGACGGGACAGGGCTCCTACGAGCAGTACTTC.

This chain uses TRBV6-2 or TRBV6-3 with TRBJ2-5, with D perhaps assigned TRBD1 or TRBD2 (6 bases each). The CDR3 is 14 residues long. Germline V CDR1 and CDR2: MNHEY, SVGEGT. V lost 6 bases and J lost 7, with 18 bases in between. DNA of the CDR3: TGTGCCAGCAGCTCCGGGATACAGGGAGGGACCCAGTACTTC. The encoded protein is CASSSGIQGGTQYF.

The table lists this clonotype with many counts. The J gene is TRBJ2-5, the V gene TRBV7-6, with 11 bases identical to TRBD2. Germline CDR1 SGHVS, CDR2 FNYEAQ. CDR3 length: 16 amino acids. Trimming cost V 4 bases and J 0 bases; bases outside gene matches: 4. CDR3 loop: CASSSTSGNYQETQYF. The CDR3 bases are TGTGCCAGCAGCTCGACTAGCGGGAATTACCAAGAGACCCAGTACTTC.

This clonotype was observed a handful of times. The CDR3: CASSSQVVGTEAFF. The CDR3 region has the DNA TGTGCCAGCAGCTCCCAAGTGGTGGGCACTGAAGCTTTCTTT. The gene calls are TRBV7-9 and TRBJ1-1; D gene uncertain. CDR1 and CDR2 (germline): SEHNR, FQNEAQ (reference sequence). This CDR3 region has 14 residues. Trimming stripped 4 bases from V and 4 bases from J, with 13 bases between. The entire variable domain, with the rest obtained from reference TRBV7-9 and TRBJ1-1, is as follows: DTGVSQNPRHKITKRGQNVTFRCDPISEHNRLYWYRQTLGQGPEFLTYFQNEAQLEKSRLLSDRFSAERPKGSFSTLEIQRTEQGDSAMYLCASSSQVVGTEAFFGQGTRLTVV.

This clonotype was counted at least ten times. CDR3 protein: CASSESRKQTQYF. DNA of the CDR3: TGCGCCAGCAGTGAGTCGAGAAAACAGACCCAGTACTTC. The rearrangement links TRBV10-1 to TRBJ2-5; no clear D. The CDR3 spans 13 residues. The V and J ends lost 0 bases and 6 bases respectively, with 8 bases between them. Germline V lookup: CDR1 WNHNN, CDR2 SYGVQD (reference sequence).

CDR3 bases: TGCAGTGCTGCCCGACAGGGGGTGACCGGGGAGCTGTTTTTT. Residues: CSAARQGVTGELFF. The chain links TRBV20-1 to TRBJ2-2, with 9 bases matching TRBD1. Germline CDR1 reads DFQATT; CDR2 reads SNEGSKA (reference sequence). The CDR3 runs to 14 residues. V gave up 5 bases and J gave up 5 bases; unmatched junction bases: 6.

V is TRBV7-6 and J is TRBJ1-5; D remains ambiguous. The CDR3 has 13 residues. Trimming removed 5 bases from V and 5 bases from J, with 10 bases in between. Germline lookup yields CDR1 SGHVS and CDR2 FNYEAQ. This CDR3 is CASSRTSYQPQHF. CDR3 bases: TGTGCCAGCAGCCGCACGTCCTATCAGCCCCAGCATTTT.

The V and J genes are TRBV20-1 and TRBJ2-7; D is undetermined. Germline values: CDR1 DFQATT, CDR2 SNEGSKA (reference sequence). Trimming took off 1 base at V and 0 bases at J, with 10 bases between the two ends. This CDR3 is built from 14 residues. CDR3 loop: CSARAGEYSYEQYF. The DNA for the CDR3 is TGCAGTGCTAGAGCTGGCGAATACTCCTACGAGCAGTACTTC.

This clonotype occurred a few times. The chain is built from TRBV9 and TRBJ2-3, with 11 bases matching TRBD2. CDR1 is SGDLS, CDR2 YYNGEE, per germline. The CDR3 spans 17 residues. The V and J ends lost 4 bases and 4 bases, in that order; junction bases with no gene match: 11. As DNA, the CDR3 is TGTGCCAGCAGCCCTCACATTAGCGGGAGGGGGTCAGATACGCAGTATTTT. Translation: CASSPHISGRGSDTQYF.

This clonotype was picked up one time. The rearrangement joins TRBV4-1 to TRBJ1-4, with 7 nucleotides matching TRBD1. Germline V gene sequence: CDR1 MGHRA, CDR2 YSYEKL. The V segment lost 2 bases and the J segment 4 bases; nucleotides outside the gene matches: 10. The CDR3 has 17 amino acids. The chain's CDR3 is CASSQPRGTGDNEKLFF. CDR3 nucleotide sequence: TGCGCCAGCAGCCAACCTCGAGGTACAGGGGATAATGAAAAACTGTTTTTT.

The genes are TRBV4-3 and TRBJ2-4; the D gene is possibly TRBD1 (5 bases). Between the trimmed V and J ends, which lost 5 bases and 7 bases, there was a span of 15 bases. The CDR3 runs to 14 residues. Germline V lookup: CDR1 LGHNA, CDR2 YSLEER. The CDR3 region is CASSSAVQANIQYF. The CDR3 region has the DNA TGCGCCAGCAGCTCGGCGGTACAGGCGAACATTCAGTACTTC.

Regarding this clonotype: An end of the junction does not agree with germline; a read error may underlie this. The chain employs TRBV7-9 and TRBJ2-7; D is undetermined. The CDR3 consists of 13 residues. CDR1 SEHNR and CDR2 FQNEAQ come from the germline V gene (reference sequence). The CDR3 coding sequence is TGTGTCAGCAGCTTAGCACTGTACTACGAGCAGTACTTC. Translating gives CVSSLALYYEQYF.

The sample holds a few counts of this clonotype. The chain employs TRBV21-1 and TRBJ2-7. TRBV21-1 constitutes a pseudogene. This CDR3 contains 12 residues. CDR3 DNA: TGTGCCAGCAGCAAAATAGGGTACGAGCAGTACTTC. This codes for CASSKIGYEQYF.

DNA for the CDR3: TGTGCCAGCAGTTTAAGTCCGGTTTACAATGAGCAGTTCTTC. As protein: CASSLSPVYNEQFF. The chain employs TRBV28 and TRBJ2-1; no firm D call. V was trimmed by 2 bases and J by 4 bases, leaving 9 bases between them. Germline CDR1 and CDR2: MDHEN and SYDVKM. The CDR3 is made up of 14 amino acids.

J is TRBJ2-1 and V is TRBV6-1, with D possibly TRBD1 on 6 matching bases. The CDR3 consists of 18 residues. Germline loops: CDR1 MNHNS, CDR2 SASEGT. The V end lost 0 bases, the J end lost 0 bases, and 15 bases lay between the germline ends. CDR3 bases: TGTGCCAGCAGTGAAGCGCTTGAAGACAGGAGCTCCTACAATGAGCAGTTCTTC. Translated: CASSEALEDRSSYNEQFF.

This clonotype was found many times. One junction end does not reproduce the germline sequence, and a read error may be involved. The chain links TRBV5-1 to TRBJ2-3; no reliable D call. The germline gives CDR1 SGHRS, CDR2 YFSETQ. CDR3 length: 16 amino acids. CDR3 loop: CASSLTAGSSTDTQYF. The CDR3 DNA reads TGTGCCAGCAGTTTAACGGCCGGATCTAGCACAGATACGCAGTATTTT.

The rearrangement uses TRBV12-5 and TRBJ2-5; a weak D match, TRBD2 (5 bases). V lost 6 bases, J lost 11 bases, and 13 bases lay in between. CDR3 length equals 11 residues. The germline V gene has CDR1 LGHNT and CDR2 FRNRAP. This CDR3 is CASGPEGSQYF. The CDR3 DNA follows: TGTGCTAGTGGACCTGAGGGTTCGCAGTACTTC.

The rearrangement links TRBV29-1 to TRBJ2-1, with 8 bases lining up with TRBD2. The junction had 15 bases not matched to a gene; V was cut back by 7 bases and J by 13 bases. Germline V lookup: CDR1 SQVTM, CDR2 ANQGSEA. The CDR3 is 13 amino acids. DNA for the CDR3: TGCAGCGACACAAGCGGGGGTGGAGAGACCCAGTTCTTC. Translating gives CSDTSGGGETQFF.

The sample holds one count of this clonotype. J is TRBJ1-6 and V is TRBV7-2; D is perhaps TRBD1 (5 bases). Trimming took 5 bases from V and 3 from J, leaving 17 bases between them. In germline, CDR1 is SGHTA, CDR2 FQGNSA. The CDR3 extends over 17 amino acids. CDR3 coding DNA: TGTGCCAGCAGCCCCCCCTCGGGACCGAACTATAATTCACCCCTCCACTTT. Its protein is CASSPPSGPNYNSPLHF. The full variable domain, completed using reference TRBV7-2 and TRBJ1-6, is GAGVSQSPSNKVTEKGKDVELRCDPISGHTALYWYRQSLGQGLEFLIYFQGNSAPDKSGLPSDRFSAERTGGSVSTLTIQRTQQEDSAVYLCASSPPSGPNYNSPLHFGNGTRLTVT.

The table lists this clonotype with a few counts. The CDR3 region has the DNA TGCGCCAGCAGCCAAACAGCGGGGGGGGACACAGATACGCAGTATTTT. Residues: CASSQTAGGDTDTQYF. This sequence joins TRBV4-3 and TRBJ2-3; 10 nucleotides agree with TRBD2. With 2 bases clipped from V and 2 bases from J, the junction kept 4 bases outside the gene matches. The CDR3 runs to 16 residues. Per germline, CDR1 LGHNA and CDR2 YSLEER.

The chain links TRBV11-2 to TRBJ2-5; perhaps TRBD2 as D (6 bases). Germline values: CDR1 SGHAT, CDR2 FQNNGV. The V gene lost 5 bases and the J gene lost 1 base, with 11 bases spanning the gap. The CDR3 extends over 14 amino acids. The CDR3 region has the DNA TGTGCCAGCAGCGCCGGACTAAGCCAAGAGACCCAGTACTTC. Protein product: CASSAGLSQETQYF. Complete variable domain (other parts from reference TRBV11-2 and TRBJ2-5): EAGVAQSPRYKIIEKRQSVAFWCNPISGHATLYWYQQILGQGPKLLIQFQNNGVVDDSQLPKDRFSAERLKGVDSTLKIQPAKLEDSAVYLCASSAGLSQETQYFGPGTRLLVL.

In this sample, this clonotype turned up a few times. This chain links TRBV5-4 with TRBJ2-5; tentatively, D is TRBD1 (5 bases). The V gene lost 10 bases and the J gene lost 5 bases, with 18 bases spanning the gap. The CDR3 extends over 13 amino acids. The V gene's germline CDR1 is SGHNT and CDR2 YYREEE (reference sequence). In DNA form, the CDR3 reads TGTGCCTCCTCCCCAGGGATAGAGGAGACCCAGTACTTC. The encoded protein is CASSPGIEETQYF.